This section outlines one T cell receptor beta chain sequence together with its context. Its specificity is unknown. Per the germline V gene, CDR1 is SNHLY and CDR2 is FYNNEI. The CDR3 is 16 residues long. The ends lost 1 base at V and 4 bases at J; junction bases unmatched: 7. The data originate from a study of cytomegalovirus exposure and HLA in healthy donors. Study summary: According to later analysis, the same platform produced the 130 or so validation and approximately 700 first-cohort repertoires. Study-wide points: Rarity marked most TCR sequences, yet some public TCRs occurred in many donors.

This table comes from immunoSEQ multiplex PCR, and its TCRdb copy is limited to in-frame clones, with some not included. The sample contains tens of thousands of clones, almost 97% of which appear only once. The chain joins TRBV2 to TRBJ2-7, with TRBD2 matching over 10 bases. Sequencing used PBMCs. The sequence was collected from a woman aged 18-35 years in good health and CMV-seronegative. CDR3 protein: CASSEVVAGGNYEQYF. The CDR3 DNA follows: TGTGCCAGCAGTGAAGTGGTAGCGGGGGGCAATTACGAGCAGTACTTC.